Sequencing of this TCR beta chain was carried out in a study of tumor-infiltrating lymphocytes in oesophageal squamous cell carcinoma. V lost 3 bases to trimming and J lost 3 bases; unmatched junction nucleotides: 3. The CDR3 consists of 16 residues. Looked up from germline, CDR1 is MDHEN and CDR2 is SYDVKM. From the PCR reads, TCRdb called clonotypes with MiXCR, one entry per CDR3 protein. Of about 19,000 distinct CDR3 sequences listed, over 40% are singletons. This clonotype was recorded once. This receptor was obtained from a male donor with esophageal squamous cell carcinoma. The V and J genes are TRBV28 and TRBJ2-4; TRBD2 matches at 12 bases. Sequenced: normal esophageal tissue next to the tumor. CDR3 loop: CASSFTSGRSKNIQYF. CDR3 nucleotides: TGTGCCAGCAGTTTTACTAGCGGGAGGAGCAAAAACATTCAGTACTTC. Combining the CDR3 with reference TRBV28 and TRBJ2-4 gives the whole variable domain DVKVTQSSRYLVKRTGEKVFLECVQDMDHENMFWYRQDPGLGLRLIYFSYDVKMKEKGDIPEGYSVSREKKERFSLILESASTNQTSMYLCASSFTSGRSKNIQYFGAGTRLSVL.